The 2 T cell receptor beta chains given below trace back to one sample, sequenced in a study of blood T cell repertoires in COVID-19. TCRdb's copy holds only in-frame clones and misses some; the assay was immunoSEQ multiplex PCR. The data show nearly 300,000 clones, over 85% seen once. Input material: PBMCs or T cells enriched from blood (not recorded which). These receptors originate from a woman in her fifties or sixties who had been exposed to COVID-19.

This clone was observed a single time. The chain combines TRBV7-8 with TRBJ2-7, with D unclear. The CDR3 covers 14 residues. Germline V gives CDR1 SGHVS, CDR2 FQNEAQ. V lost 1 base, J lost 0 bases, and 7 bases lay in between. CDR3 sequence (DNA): TGTGCCAGCAGCTTAGGATCTAGCTCCTACGAGCAGTACTTC. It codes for CASSLGSSSYEQYF.

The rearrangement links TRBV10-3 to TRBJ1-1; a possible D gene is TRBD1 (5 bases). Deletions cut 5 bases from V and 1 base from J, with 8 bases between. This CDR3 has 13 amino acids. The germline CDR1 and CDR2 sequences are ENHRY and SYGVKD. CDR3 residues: CAISQQANTEAFF. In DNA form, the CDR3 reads TGTGCCATCAGTCAACAGGCGAACACTGAAGCTTTCTTT.